These 6 T cell receptor beta chains share one sample of origin, sequenced in a study of blood T cell repertoires in COVID-19. Sequencing used immunoSEQ multiplex PCR; TCRdb keeps in-frame clones, though not all of them. The repertoire includes around 250,000 clones, around 82% of them detected once, and around 8.1% sits in the top ten. Sequencing input: peripheral blood. These receptors all come from a man in his forties with active or convalescent COVID-19.

V gene TRBV6-5 combines with J gene TRBJ2-7, with 9 bases lining up with TRBD2. The CDR3 spans 14 residues. CDR1 is MNHEY and CDR2 is SVGAGI in the germline V gene. Unmatched junction bases numbered 6, after V lost 6 bases and J lost 3 bases. In nucleotides, the CDR3 is TGTGCCAGCAGGGGCGGACTAGCGAGCTACGAGCAGTACTTC. This gives the protein CASRGGLASYEQYF.

The gene calls are TRBV20-1 and TRBJ2-5; 8 nucleotides agree with TRBD1. The junction had 4 bases not matched to a gene; V was cut back by 3 bases and J by 4 bases. The CDR3 spans 13 residues. Germline CDR1 and CDR2: DFQATT and SNEGSKA (reference sequence). Here the CDR3 reads CSASLTGGETQYF. CDR3 in DNA: TGCAGTGCTAGTCTTACAGGGGGAGAGACCCAGTACTTC.

The chain combines TRBV25-1 with TRBJ2-5; 7 bases are shared with TRBD1. The CDR3 sequence is 16 residues long. V lost 8 bases and J lost 5; bases outside the gene matches: 17. Germline assignment: CDR1 MGHDK and CDR2 SYGVNS. The CDR3 DNA is TGTGCCAGCGGGCCGGGACAGACGGCTGGGGCTGAGACCCAGTACTTC. This encodes CASGPGQTAGAETQYF. Based on the CDR3 plus reference TRBV25-1 and TRBJ2-5, the full variable domain is EADIYQTPRYLVIGTGKKITLECSQTMGHDKMYWYQQDPGMELHLIHYSYGVNSTEKGDLSSESTVSRIRTEHFPLTLESARPSHTSQYLCASGPGQTAGAETQYFGPGTRLLVL.

The rearrangement links TRBV5-1 to TRBJ1-4; 8 bases align to TRBD1. There are 14 residues in the CDR3. The trim removed 3 bases at V and 7 bases at J, leaving 5 bases unmatched. Germline V gene sequence: CDR1 SGHRS, CDR2 YFSETQ. As DNA, the CDR3 is TGCGCCAGCAGCTCTGGACAGGGTACTGAAAAACTGTTTTTT. Protein product: CASSSGQGTEKLFF. The whole variable domain, remainder taken from reference TRBV5-1 and TRBJ1-4, is KAGVTQTPRYLIKTRGQQVTLSCSPISGHRSVSWYQQTPGQGLQFLFEYFSETQRNKGNFPGRFSGRQFSNSRSEMNVSTLELGDSALYLCASSSGQGTEKLFFGSGTQLSVL.

This rearrangement joins TRBV11-3 to TRBJ2-3; D remains unclear. The CDR3 is 15 residues long. V was pared by 0 bases and J by 2 bases, with 9 bases between. Germline CDR1 and CDR2: SGHNT and YENEEA. The CDR3 spells CASSLDLFVTDTQYF. Here the CDR3 DNA reads TGTGCCAGCAGCTTAGATCTTTTTGTCACAGATACGCAGTATTTT.

The rearrangement joins TRBV5-1 to TRBJ1-5, with D unresolved. Trimming cost V 0 bases and J 1 base, with 8 bases left between them. The germline gives CDR1 SGHRS, CDR2 YFSETQ. The CDR3 is made up of 15 amino acids. The CDR3 DNA is TGCGCCAGCAGCTTGGGAGGCGAAAGCAATCAGCCCCAGCATTTT. Protein sequence: CASSLGGESNQPQHF.